These 2 T cell receptor beta chains were sequenced from one sample in a study of vaccination and CD4 T cells after COVID-19. Treatment of the sample: approximately 9-day PBMC culture with coronavirus spike peptide pools or control peptides (ViraFEST assay). Oncomine TCR Beta short-read sequencing was applied to DNA from cultured CD4+ T cells. Using its own MiXCR run on the PCR reads, TCRdb lists one record per CDR3 protein. Of about 11,000 distinct CDR3 sequences listed, about 42% are singletons. Their specific antigens are unknown. Sample: CD4+ T cells from blood, cultured in vitro. The receptors originated from a human donor who had recovered from COVID-19.

The V and J genes are TRBV4-1 and TRBJ1-1; TRBD1 is a possible D gene (5 bases). The CDR3 sequence is 16 residues long. Germline V gene lookup returns CDR1 MGHRA and CDR2 YSYEKL. Trimming took off 0 bases at V and 4 bases at J, with 15 bases between the two ends. CDR3 sequence (DNA): TGCGCCAGCAGCCAAGATAGGACACAAAGAGTCACTGAAGCTTTCTTT. Translation gives CASSQDRTQRVTEAFF.

The table lists this clonotype with a few counts. This chain joins TRBV6-1 and TRBJ2-5; 14 bases match TRBD2. Germline CDR1 is MNHNS and CDR2 is SASEGT. Trimming removed 7 bases from V and 1 base from J; junction bases left unmatched: 2. The CDR3 has 15 amino acids. CDR3 amino acids: CASTGLAGGQETQYF. The CDR3, as DNA: TGTGCCAGCACCGGACTAGCGGGGGGCCAAGAGACCCAGTACTTC.